The rows below give T cell receptor beta chains drawn from one sample of a study of cytomegalovirus exposure and HLA in healthy donors. Repertoires were generated with immunoSEQ multiplex PCR, while TCRdb's copy carries only in-frame clones and drops some. Among 100,000 or so clones listed, 74% were seen once. The sample taken for sequencing was PBMCs. These receptors were obtained from a human donor in good health. The CDR3 runs from the conserved cysteine through the conserved F or W. D genes are given only for firm matches. The size entry is marked missing in some rows and otherwise reads once, few, many or a size class.

j_gene: TRBJ1-2
abundance: -
d_gene: -
v_gene: TRBV29-1
CDR3nt: TGCAGCGTTGAATTTGTAGAAGGCTACACCTTC
CDR3aa: CSVEFVEGYTF

j_gene: TRBJ1-5
abundance: once
d_gene: -
v_gene: TRBV28
CDR3nt: TGTGCCAGCACCCCCCGTGGGCTGGACAATCAGCCCCAGCATTTT
CDR3aa: CASTPRGLDNQPQHF

j_gene: TRBJ1-2
abundance: few
d_gene: TRBD1
v_gene: TRBV29-1
CDR3nt: TGCAGCGTCGCTCCGGACAGGGGAGGTGGCTACACCTTC
CDR3aa: CSVAPDRGGGYTF

j_gene: TRBJ2-3
abundance: -
d_gene: TRBD2
v_gene: TRBV5-1
CDR3nt: TGCGCCAGCAGCGCCGCGGGGGTACGCACAGATACGCAGTATTTT
CDR3aa: CASSAAGVRTDTQYF

j_gene: TRBJ1-5
abundance: -
d_gene: TRBD1
v_gene: TRBV25-1
CDR3nt: TGTGCCAGGGGGACAGGGGAGGGCAATCAGCCCCAGCATTTT
CDR3aa: CARGTGEGNQPQHF

j_gene: TRBJ1-5
abundance: -
d_gene: -
v_gene: TRBV18
CDR3nt: TGTGCCAGCTCACCGACGACAGCCTCGCCCCAGCATTTT
CDR3aa: CASSPTTASPQHF

j_gene: TRBJ1-4
abundance: -
d_gene: -
v_gene: TRBV2
CDR3nt: TGTGCCGGGGGGAAGGGTGAAAAACTGTTTTTT
CDR3aa: CAGGKGEKLFF

j_gene: TRBJ1-4
abundance: -
d_gene: -
v_gene: TRBV5-1
CDR3nt: TGCGCCAGCAGCCGTGGTACAGTGGGTGAAAAACTGTTTTTT
CDR3aa: CASSRGTVGEKLFF

j_gene: TRBJ1-5
abundance: -
d_gene: TRBD1
v_gene: TRBV28
CDR3nt: TGTGCCAGCAGAACCACGGGACAGGGGAATCAGCCCCAGCATTTT
CDR3aa: CASRTTGQGNQPQHF

j_gene: TRBJ2-1
abundance: -
d_gene: -
v_gene: TRBV9
CDR3nt: TGTGCCAGCAGCGTAGGCGGGGGCTCGGGCGGTGAGCAGTTCTTC
CDR3aa: CASSVGGGSGGEQFF

j_gene: TRBJ1-5
abundance: -
d_gene: TRBD1
v_gene: TRBV29-1
CDR3nt: TGCAGCGTTGTGATACAGGGGGCGGGTCAGCCCCAGCATTTT
CDR3aa: CSVVIQGAGQPQHF

j_gene: TRBJ1-1
abundance: -
d_gene: TRBD1
v_gene: TRBV5-5
CDR3nt: TGTGCCAGCAGCCGGGACAGGGGACTCGCGAACACTGAAGCTTTCTTT
CDR3aa: CASSRDRGLANTEAFF

j_gene: TRBJ2-7
abundance: few
d_gene: -
v_gene: TRBV7-9
CDR3nt: TGTTCCAGCAGCTTAGCGGTGGGAGTAGGATCCTACGAGCAGTACTTC
CDR3aa: CSSSLAVGVGSYEQYF

j_gene: TRBJ2-2
abundance: -
d_gene: -
v_gene: TRBV6-6
CDR3nt: TGTGCCAGCAGGAGGTTGAACACCGGGGAGCTGTTTTTT
CDR3aa: CASRRLNTGELFF

j_gene: TRBJ2-1
abundance: -
d_gene: TRBD2
v_gene: TRBV5-4
CDR3nt: TGTGCCAGCAGCTTGGTGCCTAGCGGGAGGGGTGGCAATGAGCAGTTCTTC
CDR3aa: CASSLVPSGRGGNEQFF

j_gene: TRBJ1-3
abundance: -
d_gene: -
v_gene: TRBV29-1
CDR3nt: TGCAGCGTTTTCGACAGCTCTGGAAACACCATATATTTT
CDR3aa: CSVFDSSGNTIYF

j_gene: TRBJ2-2
abundance: -
d_gene: TRBD2
v_gene: TRBV5-1
CDR3nt: TGCGCCAGCAGCCCCACTAGCGGGAGACTACCGGCCGGGGAGCTGTTTTTT
CDR3aa: CASSPTSGRLPAGELFF

j_gene: TRBJ2-2
abundance: once
d_gene: TRBD2
v_gene: TRBV19
CDR3nt: TGTGCCAGTAGTATCGCGAGCGGGAGGGCCAACGGGGAGCTGTTTTTT
CDR3aa: CASSIASGRANGELFF

j_gene: TRBJ2-1
abundance: -
d_gene: TRBD2
v_gene: TRBV19
CDR3nt: TGTGCCAGTAGTGAGTCCCATCTCGGGGGGGATACCTACAATGAGCAGTTCTTC
CDR3aa: CASSESHLGGDTYNEQFF

j_gene: TRBJ2-5
abundance: -
d_gene: -
v_gene: TRBV5-8
CDR3nt: TGTGCCAGCAGCCCTGACTTCCAAGAGACCCAGTACTTC
CDR3aa: CASSPDFQETQYF

j_gene: TRBJ2-3
abundance: few
d_gene: TRBD1
v_gene: TRBV11-1
CDR3nt: TGTGCCAGCAGCCAGGGACAGTACACAGATACGCAGTATTTT
CDR3aa: CASSQGQYTDTQYF

j_gene: TRBJ2-1
abundance: -
d_gene: TRBD1
v_gene: TRBV6-5
CDR3nt: TGTGCCAGCAGACTTGACAGGGGGAGCTACAATGAGCAGTTCTTC
CDR3aa: CASRLDRGSYNEQFF

j_gene: TRBJ2-1
abundance: -
d_gene: TRBD2
v_gene: TRBV29-1
CDR3nt: TGCAGCGCACTAGCGCCTAGCTCCTACAATGAGCAGTTCTTC
CDR3aa: CSALAPSSYNEQFF

j_gene: TRBJ1-6
abundance: -
d_gene: TRBD1
v_gene: TRBV6-1
CDR3nt: TGTGCCAGCAGTGGGGACAGGGGCCCTAATTCACCCCTCCACTTT
CDR3aa: CASSGDRGPNSPLHF

j_gene: TRBJ2-7
abundance: -
d_gene: -
v_gene: TRBV25-1
CDR3nt: TGTGCCAGCAGATTGGGGGGACCGAGCTCCTACGAGCAGTACTTC
CDR3aa: CASRLGGPSSYEQYF

j_gene: TRBJ2-3
abundance: -
d_gene: -
v_gene: TRBV5-1
CDR3nt: TGCGCCAGCAACCGACGGGGCAGCGGGAGCACAGATACGCAGTATTTT
CDR3aa: CASNRRGSGSTDTQYF

j_gene: TRBJ2-3
abundance: -
d_gene: TRBD2
v_gene: TRBV4-2
CDR3nt: TGTGCCAGCAGCCAAGAGGGGACTAGCGGGGGAGGAACAGATACGCAGTATTTT
CDR3aa: CASSQEGTSGGGTDTQYF

j_gene: TRBJ1-1
abundance: -
d_gene: -
v_gene: TRBV9
CDR3nt: TGTGCCAGCAGCCCCGGGGGTCGGGACGGGGCCCGCACTGAAGCTTTCTTT
CDR3aa: CASSPGGRDGARTEAFF

j_gene: TRBJ1-1
abundance: -
d_gene: -
v_gene: TRBV7-7
CDR3nt: TGTGCCAGCAGCTTAGCAGCGGGAACTGAAGCTTTCTTT
CDR3aa: CASSLAAGTEAFF

j_gene: TRBJ2-3
abundance: few
d_gene: TRBD2
v_gene: TRBV10-2
CDR3nt: TGCGCCAGCAGCCTTCCCCTACTAGCGGGAGGGCCAACTAGCACAGATACGCAGTATTTT
CDR3aa: CASSLPLLAGGPTSTDTQYF

j_gene: TRBJ2-3
abundance: -
d_gene: -
v_gene: TRBV20-1
CDR3nt: TGCAGTGCTAGAGCAGCAGATACGCAGTATTTT
CDR3aa: CSARAADTQYF

j_gene: TRBJ1-4
abundance: few
d_gene: TRBD1
v_gene: TRBV2
CDR3nt: TGTGCCAGCACTGGTTCGACAGGGGGCCCTGAAAAACTGTTTTTT
CDR3aa: CASTGSTGGPEKLFF

j_gene: TRBJ1-5
abundance: -
d_gene: -
v_gene: TRBV2
CDR3nt: TGTGCCAGCAGTGAAGCCCGGGGAGGTAGCAATCAGCCCCAGCATTTT
CDR3aa: CASSEARGGSNQPQHF

j_gene: TRBJ1-3
abundance: -
d_gene: -
v_gene: TRBV6-1
CDR3nt: TGTGCCAGCATTTCGGGAAGCTCTGGAAACACCATATATTTT
CDR3aa: CASISGSSGNTIYF

j_gene: TRBJ2-7
abundance: -
d_gene: -
v_gene: TRBV6-6
CDR3nt: TGTGCCAGCAGTTACTCGAAGGGGACATTCCAGTACTTC
CDR3aa: CASSYSKGTFQYF

j_gene: TRBJ2-7
abundance: -
d_gene: TRBD1
v_gene: TRBV4-2
CDR3nt: TGTGCCAGCAGCCAATATGGGACAGGGGACGCCTACGAGCAGTACTTC
CDR3aa: CASSQYGTGDAYEQYF

j_gene: TRBJ2-2
abundance: -
d_gene: -
v_gene: TRBV28
CDR3nt: TGTGCCAGCAGTTCCAGGGCAACCGGGGAGCTGTTTTTT
CDR3aa: CASSSRATGELFF

j_gene: TRBJ2-3
abundance: -
d_gene: -
v_gene: TRBV5-1
CDR3nt: TGCGCCAGCAGCCTCCTCGATACGCAGTATTTT
CDR3aa: CASSLLDTQYF

j_gene: TRBJ2-1
abundance: once
d_gene: TRBD1
v_gene: TRBV28
CDR3nt: TGTGCCAGCACCACAGGGAGACCCAGGGGGAATGAGCAGTTCTTC
CDR3aa: CASTTGRPRGNEQFF

j_gene: TRBJ1-2
abundance: -
d_gene: TRBD1
v_gene: TRBV4-1
CDR3nt: TGCGCCAGCAGCCAAGATATCCTGACAGGGGTTAAGGGCTACACCTTC
CDR3aa: CASSQDILTGVKGYTF

j_gene: TRBJ2-7
abundance: -
d_gene: -
v_gene: TRBV7-9
CDR3nt: TGTGCCAGCAGCTTAGCCATGGACATAGGGCACGAGCAGTACTTC
CDR3aa: CASSLAMDIGHEQYF

j_gene: TRBJ2-1
abundance: -
d_gene: TRBD2
v_gene: TRBV7-6
CDR3nt: TGTGCCAGCAGCTTATGGCAGCGGGAGCGGGGGAGCTCCTACAATGAGCAGTTCTTC
CDR3aa: CASSLWQRERGSSYNEQFF

j_gene: TRBJ1-5
abundance: once
d_gene: -
v_gene: TRBV4-2
CDR3nt: TGTGCCAGCAGCCAAGATTTACAAAATCAGCCCCAGCATTTT
CDR3aa: CASSQDLQNQPQHF

j_gene: TRBJ2-2
abundance: -
d_gene: TRBD2
v_gene: TRBV4-3
CDR3nt: TGCGCCAGCAGCCTTGAGCGGGGGGGCCCCGGGGAGCTGTTTTTT
CDR3aa: CASSLERGGPGELFF